The present TCR beta chain was sequenced within a study of siplizumab effects on memory and regulatory T cells. The repertoire was sequenced with immunoSEQ multiplex PCR; TCRdb's copy has only in-frame clones and lacks some. The sample lists 9,000 to 15,000 clones, 40% to 50% seen once, with about 40% in the top ten. This clone was seen only a few times. Its target is unknown. A 37°C coculture lasting roughly six days was applied to the mixed lymphocyte reaction cells. This CDR3 is 17 amino acids long. CDR1 and CDR2 from the germline V gene are SGHKS and YYEKEE (reference sequence). The chain combines TRBV5-5 with TRBJ2-5; 10 bases match TRBD2. The J call may be in error: the DNA end matches TRBJ2-7 better. Material for sequencing was CFSE-low (dividing) CD8+ T cells sorted from an allogeneic mixed lymphocyte reaction. The TCR comes from a human donor in good health; the cells came from an allogeneic mixed lymphocyte reaction. Some clones in this sample may be carry-over from other donors' samples. CDR3 loop: CASSLYLAGVPSYEQYF. The CDR3 DNA sequence: TGTGCCAGCAGCTTGTATCTAGCGGGAGTCCCCTCCTACGAGCAGTACTTC.